Described below is a single T cell receptor beta chain sequence and its context. The sample originates from a study of T-cell memory formation after mild COVID-19. The CDR3 is made up of 13 amino acids. Germline V gives CDR1 MNHEY, CDR2 SMNVEV (reference sequence). Trimming left V 4 bases short and J 8 bases short, with 14 bases between. TCRdb reprocessed the 5' RACE reads with MiXCR, giving one entry per CDR3 protein. The sample shows around 29,000 distinct CDR3 sequences, about 15% of them seen only once. Sequencing was performed on PBMCs or a T cell subset sorted from them (not recorded which). This chain joins TRBV27 and TRBJ1-2, with D possibly TRBD1 on 5 matching bases. The TCR sequence derives from an adult who had mild COVID-19 (a few samples of this study predate the infection). Cell type and time point are not known. CDR3 sequence: CASSSAGGGGYTF. CDR3 DNA sequence: TGTGCCAGCAGTTCGGCCGGGGGTGGGGGCTACACCTTC.